The 13 T cell receptor beta chains below come from one sample, sequenced in a study of blood T cell repertoires in COVID-19. The repertoire was sequenced with immunoSEQ multiplex PCR; TCRdb's copy has only in-frame clones and lacks some. In the table there are approximately 98,000 clones, roughly 87% of which are singletons. The source material was peripheral blood. The receptors derive from an elderly man with acute or convalescent COVID-19.

This clone appeared a few times. The chain couples TRBV28 to TRBJ2-1; 9 bases are shared with TRBD2. This CDR3 spans 16 amino acids. V trimming: 8 bases; J trimming: 5 bases; junction bases outside the gene matches: 13. Germline V gene data show CDR1 as MDHEN and CDR2 as SYDVKM. CDR3 nucleotides: TGTGCCAGCTCCCAATGGGGGCCTAGCGGGAACAATGAGCAGTTCTTC. As protein: CASSQWGPSGNNEQFF.

The rearrangement uses TRBV15 and TRBJ1-2; 9 bases fit TRBD1. The CDR3 length is 16 residues. Germline CDR1 LNHNV, CDR2 YYDKDF (reference sequence). Trimming cost V 3 bases and J 3 bases; bases outside gene matches: 8. As DNA, the CDR3 is TGTGCCACCAGCAGGGCCGGGACAGGGCGATACTATGGCTACACCTTC. Its translation is CATSRAGTGRYYGYTF.

The rearrangement links TRBV3-1 (or the pseudogene TRBV3-2) to TRBJ2-7, with 15 bases that match TRBD2. Germline loops: CDR1 LGHDT, CDR2 YNNKEL (reference sequence). CDR3 length equals 18 residues. The V gene end was trimmed by 6 bases and the J gene end by 4 bases; junction bases not matched to a gene: 13. The CDR3 loop is CASSRPGLAGGPPYEQYF. The CDR3 nucleotides read TGTGCCAGCAGTCGCCCGGGACTAGCGGGGGGCCCACCTTACGAGCAGTACTTC.

The V gene is TRBV27, the J gene TRBJ2-7; D uncertain. The CDR3 is 14 residues long. Trimming took off 3 bases at V and 2 bases at J, with 11 bases between the two ends. The germline V gene encodes CDR1 MNHEY and CDR2 SMNVEV (reference sequence). The DNA of the CDR3 is TGTGCCAGCAGTTTCTCCCCGGGTGCCTACGAGCAGTACTTC. This encodes CASSFSPGAYEQYF.

The chain recombines TRBV5-1 with TRBJ2-2; 7 nucleotides agree with TRBD2. The trim removed 0 bases at V and 4 bases at J, leaving 6 bases unmatched. Germline CDR1 and CDR2: SGHRS and YFSETQ. The CDR3 consists of 16 residues. The CDR3 sequence: CASSLEVAGVTGELFF. The CDR3 region has the DNA TGCGCCAGCAGCTTGGAAGTTGCGGGAGTCACCGGGGAGCTGTTTTTT.

The rearrangement uses TRBV28 and TRBJ1-1, with D possibly TRBD1 on 5 matching bases. CDR3 size: 13 residues. Germline V lookup: CDR1 MDHEN, CDR2 SYDVKM. Deletions cut 6 bases from V and 3 bases from J, with 11 bases between. Written as DNA, the CDR3 is TGTGCCAGCAGAAGACAGAGTCACACTGAAGCTTTCTTT. Amino acid sequence: CASRRQSHTEAFF.

The chain combines TRBV28 with TRBJ2-1, with 10 bases that match TRBD1. The CDR3 extends over 16 amino acids. V lost 4 bases and J lost 2; bases outside the gene matches: 5. Germline CDR1 MDHEN, CDR2 SYDVKM. CDR3 in DNA: TGTGCCAGCAGTTCTCCCGGGACAGGGGCCTACAATGAGCAGTTCTTC. This gives the protein CASSSPGTGAYNEQFF.

This CDR3 reads CASSLQQQETQYF. The DNA of the CDR3 is TGTGCCAGCAGCTTACAACAGCAAGAGACCCAGTACTTC. The chain has TRBV7-2 and TRBJ2-5; D remains unclear. The V end lost 2 bases, the J end lost 2 bases, and 6 bases lay between the germline ends. CDR1 is SGHTA and CDR2 is FQGNSA in the germline V gene. The CDR3 length is 13 residues.

This clone was picked up a small number of times. The chain combines TRBV11-3 with TRBJ2-5; D is unresolved. This CDR3 comprises 13 residues. Germline V CDR1 and CDR2: SGHNT, YENEEA. V lost 1 base, J lost 2 bases, and 5 bases lay in between. The CDR3 bases are TGTGCCAGCAGCTTAGGGCCTCAAGAGACCCAGTACTTC. Protein product: CASSLGPQETQYF.

The genes are TRBV28 and TRBJ2-7; 12 bases are shared with TRBD2. Germline assignment: CDR1 MDHEN and CDR2 SYDVKM. The CDR3 spans 16 residues. V was pared by 6 bases and J by 5 bases, with 11 bases of the junction left unmatched. The CDR3 bases are TGTGCCAGCAGACGGGGACTAGCGGGCCTCGTGGACGAGCAGTACTTC. It specifies CASRRGLAGLVDEQYF. The variable domain in full, completed from reference TRBV28 and TRBJ2-7, reads DVKVTQSSRYLVKRTGEKVFLECVQDMDHENMFWYRQDPGLGLRLIYFSYDVKMKEKGDIPEGYSVSREKKERFSLILESASTNQTSMYLCASRRGLAGLVDEQYFGPGTRLTVT.

This chain uses TRBV5-4 with TRBJ1-6, with a possible D match to TRBD1 (6 bases). Trimming shortened V by 6 bases and J by 6 bases, and 13 bases separated the two germline ends. The CDR3 is made up of 14 amino acids. Per germline, CDR1 SGHNT and CDR2 YYREEE (reference sequence). CDR3 amino acids: CASTKTGSNSPLHF. The CDR3 DNA follows: TGTGCCAGCACTAAGACAGGCTCTAATTCACCCCTCCACTTT.

This sequence joins TRBV4-3 and TRBJ1-4; D is possibly TRBD1 (6 bases). The V gene's germline CDR1 is LGHNA and CDR2 YSLEER. Trimming removed 3 bases from V and 12 bases from J, with 23 bases in between. The CDR3 consists of 16 residues. CDR3 nucleotides: TGCGCCAGCAGCCAGGATCCGACAGGTCTAGGGGCGCAACTGTTTTTT. This gives the protein CASSQDPTGLGAQLFF.

The rearrangement uses TRBV6-1 and TRBJ1-5; TRBD1 matches 8 bases. V lost 3 bases and J lost 6; bases outside the gene matches: 10. CDR3 length: 16 residues. CDR1 and CDR2 from the germline V gene are MNHNS and SASEGT. The CDR3 region is CASSDRDRGVGQPQHF. The CDR3 region has the DNA TGTGCCAGCAGTGATCGAGACAGGGGAGTAGGTCAGCCCCAGCATTTT.